Detailed here is one T cell receptor beta chain. The sample belongs to a study of blood T cell repertoires in COVID-19. Overall study: Collection of acute and convalescent COVID-19 samples took place in the United States, Italy and Spain.

Participant age was about 18 to 100 years, and participants resided in approximately 25 US areas. The CDR3 has 14 residues. The ends were cut back, 2 bases at V and 6 bases at J, with 11 bases in the middle. Germline V lookup: CDR1 SGHRS, CDR2 YFSETQ. In the source study's methods: Estimation of nucleated cell counts was performed using reference gene primer amplification. The data were produced by immunoSEQ multiplex PCR, yet TCRdb's version contains in-frame clones alone and is incomplete. For V, J and clone size, that table is used; D and trimming come from the DNA. Among about 400,000 clones listed, 88% were seen once.

The V gene is TRBV5-1, the J gene TRBJ1-4; D uncertain. The sequencing sample was made of PBMCs or T cells enriched from blood (not recorded which). This sequence originates from a woman aged 40 to 50 with acute COVID-19. CDR3 amino acids: CASSFAARDEKLFF. CDR3 bases: TGCGCCAGCAGCTTTGCAGCGAGGGATGAAAAACTGTTTTTT.